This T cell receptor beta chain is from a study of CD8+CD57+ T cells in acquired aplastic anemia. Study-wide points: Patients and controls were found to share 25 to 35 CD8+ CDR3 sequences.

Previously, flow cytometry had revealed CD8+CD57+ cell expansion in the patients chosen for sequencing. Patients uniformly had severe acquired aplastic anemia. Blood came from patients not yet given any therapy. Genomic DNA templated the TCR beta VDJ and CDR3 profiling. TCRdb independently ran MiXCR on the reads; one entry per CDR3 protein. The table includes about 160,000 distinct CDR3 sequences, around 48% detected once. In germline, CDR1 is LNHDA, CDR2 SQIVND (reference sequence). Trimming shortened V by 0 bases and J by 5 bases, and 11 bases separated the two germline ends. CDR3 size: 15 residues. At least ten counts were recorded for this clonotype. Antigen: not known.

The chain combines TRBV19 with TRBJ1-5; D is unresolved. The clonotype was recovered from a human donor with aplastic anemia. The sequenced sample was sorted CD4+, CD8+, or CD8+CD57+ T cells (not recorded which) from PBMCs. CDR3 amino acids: CASSIDKAYYQPQHF. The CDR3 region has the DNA TGTGCCAGTAGTATAGATAAGGCTTATTATCAGCCCCAGCATTTT.